Here is one T cell receptor (beta chain) with its context. This sample was included in a study of tumor-infiltrating lymphocytes in primary liver carcinoma. Starting from around 0.45 ug of total RNA, TCR beta cDNA was produced with a primer in the constant region. Construction of TCR beta libraries relied on three successive nested multiplex PCR rounds employing slightly modified ARM-PCR. The first two PCR rounds, approximately 10 cycles each, used TRBV1-TRBV30 forward primers and a C-beta reverse primer. TCRdb re-derived calls from the multiplex PCR reads in MiXCR, one entry per CDR3 protein. The sample yields fewer than 400,000 distinct CDR3 sequences, roughly 60% seen once. V dropped 6 bases and J dropped 7; count of bases not matched to a gene: 3. Germline assignment: CDR1 SEHNR and CDR2 FQNEAQ (reference sequence). The CDR3 consists of 12 residues. RNA was extracted from whole blood without cell sorting, alongside germline DNA.

The source of this sequence is a woman aged 25-40 years with primary liver carcinoma and hepatitis B virus infection. Material for sequencing was peripheral blood. The rearrangement joins TRBV7-9 to TRBJ2-1, with 7 bases identical to TRBD2. The DNA of the CDR3 is TGTGCCAGCAGAAGACTAGCAAATGAGCAGTTCTTC. Translation: CASRRLANEQFF.